These 32 T cell receptor beta chains came from one sample sequenced in a study of T cell repertoires in cytomegalovirus infection. Each CDR3 protein is one row after TCRdb ran MiXCR on the reads. The data contain hundreds of thousands of distinct CDR3 sequences, 10% to 12% of them singletons. The sample comprised PBMCs. Every receptor here comes from a human donor in good health (CMV status not recorded). Some clones in this sample may be carry-over from other donors' samples.

This clonotype was seen only a few times. The J gene is TRBJ2-1, the V gene TRBV7-9; TRBD2 agrees at 7 bases. Germline trimming cut 3 bases from V and 6 bases from J; bases unmatched to any gene: 11. Germline CDR1 reads SEHNR; CDR2 reads FQNEAQ (reference sequence). CDR3 length: 16 residues. The CDR3 loop is CASSFSAGEFPNEQFF. Here the CDR3 DNA reads TGTGCCAGCAGCTTCTCCGCGGGAGAATTTCCCAATGAGCAGTTCTTC.

This clonotype was observed many times. The chain carries TRBV7-2 and TRBJ2-1; perhaps D is TRBD1 or TRBD2 (5 bases each). This CDR3 is built from 13 residues. With 6 bases removed from V and 8 bases from J, the gap between germline ends came to 14 bases. Per the germline V gene, CDR1 is SGHTA and CDR2 is FQGNSA. The CDR3 protein is CASRPPGADEQFF. The CDR3 region has the DNA TGTGCCAGCAGGCCCCCCGGGGCGGATGAGCAGTTCTTC. Drawing the rest from reference TRBV7-2 and TRBJ2-1, the complete variable domain is GAGVSQSPSNKVTEKGKDVELRCDPISGHTALYWYRQSLGQGLEFLIYFQGNSAPDKSGLPSDRFSAERTGGSVSTLTIQRTQQEDSAVYLCASRPPGADEQFFGPGTRLTVL.

At least ten counts were recorded for this clonotype. V is TRBV10-3 and J is TRBJ2-7; D possibly matches TRBD1 or TRBD2 (6 bases each). V lost 11 bases to trimming and J lost 6 bases, with 20 bases between them. The CDR3 is 13 amino acids. Germline loops: CDR1 ENHRY, CDR2 SYGVKD. The CDR3 DNA reads as TGTGCCTCTCAGGCTGAAGGGGGAGGCGAGCAGTACTTC. The encoded protein is CASQAEGGGEQYF.

As concerns this clonotype: A much larger clonotype is one base distant, so this may be a read error. The gene calls are TRBV28 and TRBJ2-2; 7 nucleotides line up with TRBD2. The germline V gene encodes CDR1 MDHEN and CDR2 SYDVKM. The CDR3 consists of 18 residues. The V gene end was trimmed by 8 bases and the J gene end by 4 bases; junction bases not matched to a gene: 19. CDR3 in DNA: TGTGCCAGCGGTCCAGTCGGGGGAGGGCCCTCTTTCACCGGGGAGCTGTTTTTT. It translates to CASGPVGGGPSFTGELFF.

The V and J genes are TRBV11-2 and TRBJ1-2; D ambiguous. V was shortened by 0 bases and J by 5 bases, with 16 bases between the two germline ends. The germline CDR1 and CDR2 sequences are SGHAT and FQNNGV. The CDR3 is 16 amino acids. The CDR3: CASSLDRGEPTYGYTF. In nucleotides, the CDR3 is TGTGCCAGCAGCTTAGATCGCGGGGAACCGACATATGGCTACACCTTC. The variable domain in full, completed from reference TRBV11-2 and TRBJ1-2, reads EAGVAQSPRYKIIEKRQSVAFWCNPISGHATLYWYQQILGQGPKLLIQFQNNGVVDDSQLPKDRFSAERLKGVDSTLKIQPAKLEDSAVYLCASSLDRGEPTYGYTFGSGTRLTVV.

This clonotype has a count of ten or more. The chain uses TRBV7-3 and TRBJ2-3; 7 bases align to TRBD2. The CDR3 is made up of 15 amino acids. The V and J ends lost 5 bases and 2 bases, in that order; junction bases with no gene match: 7. The germline CDR1 and CDR2 sequences are SGHTA and FQGTGA. The DNA of the CDR3 is TGTGCCAGCAGCGCCTCCGGGACTACCACAGATACGCAGTATTTT. It encodes CASSASGTTTDTQYF.

This clonotype was seen many times. The rearrangement joins TRBV7-2 to TRBJ2-2; D tentatively reads TRBD1 or TRBD2 (6 bases each). Germline V gives CDR1 SGHTA, CDR2 FQGNSA. The CDR3 has 14 amino acids. Trimming stripped 3 bases from V and 8 bases from J, with 13 bases between. This chain's CDR3 is CASSFTGAPGELFF. CDR3 coding DNA: TGTGCCAGCAGCTTCACGGGGGCCCCGGGGGAGCTGTTTTTT.

This clonotype was detected many times. The chain couples TRBV20-1 to TRBJ1-3; 9 bases align to TRBD1. V was pared by 2 bases and J by 4 bases, with 3 bases of the junction left unmatched. From germline, CDR1 is DFQATT and CDR2 SNEGSKA (reference sequence). The CDR3 is 14 amino acids. CDR3 amino acids: CSARQGTGGNTIYF. For the CDR3, the DNA is TGCAGTGCTAGACAAGGGACAGGGGGAAACACCATATATTTT.

In its sample, this clonotype was seen many times. The chain recombines TRBV7-2 with TRBJ1-2, with a weak D call TRBD1 (5 bases). This CDR3 has 15 amino acids. Trimming took off 7 bases at V and 3 bases at J, with 18 bases between the two ends. Germline-derived CDR1 and CDR2 are SGHTA and FQGNSA. This CDR3 reads CASTQGGAKHYGYTF. Written as DNA, the CDR3 is TGTGCCAGCACCCAGGGCGGGGCTAAACACTATGGCTACACCTTC. The variable domain in full, completed from reference TRBV7-2 and TRBJ1-2, reads GAGVSQSPSNKVTEKGKDVELRCDPISGHTALYWYRQSLGQGLEFLIYFQGNSAPDKSGLPSDRFSAERTGGSVSTLTIQRTQQEDSAVYLCASTQGGAKHYGYTFGSGTRLTVV.

This rearrangement joins TRBV28 to TRBJ1-2, with D possibly matching TRBD1 (5 bases). The length of the CDR3 is 14 residues. Germline CDR1 is MDHEN and CDR2 is SYDVKM. The V end was cut by 5 bases, the J end by 4 bases, with 14 bases between. The CDR3 DNA reads TGTGCCAGCAGTATCAGGGTTCCTACCTATGGCTACACCTTC. Residues: CASSIRVPTYGYTF.

This clonotype was counted ten times or more. The rearrangement links TRBV29-1 to TRBJ2-2; 8 bases map to TRBD1. The CDR3 is made up of 16 amino acids. Germline V gene lookup returns CDR1 SQVTM and CDR2 ANQGSEA. V shed 0 bases, J shed 6 bases, and the junction held 9 bases outside the gene matches. The CDR3 nucleotides read TGCAGCGTTGAAGATCAAGGACAGGGTCACGCCGGGGAGCTGTTTTTT. Translated, it gives CSVEDQGQGHAGELFF.

In this sample, this clonotype turned up a few times. This chain links TRBV29-1 with TRBJ2-3, with 8 bases that match TRBD1. CDR1 is SQVTM and CDR2 is ANQGSEA in the germline V gene. Trimming removed 4 bases from V and 3 bases from J; junction bases left unmatched: 3. This CDR3 is built from 13 residues. The DNA of the CDR3 is TGCAGCGTTGGGGGACAGGAAACAGATACGCAGTATTTT. The encoded protein is CSVGGQETDTQYF.

As to this clonotype: With a much larger clone just one base away, this may be a read error. The gene calls are TRBV12-3 or TRBV12-4 and TRBJ2-5; D unclear. CDR3 length equals 13 residues. CDR3 sequence (DNA): TGTACCAGCAGTTTGCTCCAAATTGGGACCCAGTACTTC. It yields the protein CTSSLLQIGTQYF.

The V gene is TRBV29-1, the J gene TRBJ2-2, with unresolved D. The CDR3 runs 12 residues. Germline-derived CDR1 and CDR2 are SQVTM and ANQGSEA. V gave up 4 bases and J gave up 2 bases, with 5 bases separating them. This CDR3 reads CSVVDNTGELFF. DNA for the CDR3: TGCAGCGTTGTGGATAACACCGGGGAGCTGTTTTTT.

This clonotype was counted only a few times. The J gene is TRBJ2-6, the V gene TRBV7-8; 7 bases agree with TRBD1. Trimming removed 2 bases from V and 2 bases from J; junction bases left unmatched: 6. Germline CDR1 and CDR2: SGHVS and FQNEAQ. The CDR3 loop spans 17 amino acids. Written as DNA, the CDR3 is TGTGCCAGCAGCTTAAGCAGGGGGATAGCTGGGGCCAACGTCCTGACTTTC. As protein: CASSLSRGIAGANVLTF. Variable domain in full (rest from reference TRBV7-8 and TRBJ2-6): GAGVSQSPRYKVAKRGQDVALRCDPISGHVSLFWYQQALGQGPEFLTYFQNEAQLDKSGLPSDRFFAERPEGSVSTLKIQRTQQEDSAVYLCASSLSRGIAGANVLTFGAGSRLTVL.

This clonotype was seen repeatedly, ten times or more. The CDR3 reads CASSWGVLNEQFF. CDR3 bases: TGTGCCAGCAGTTGGGGGGTTCTTAATGAGCAGTTCTTC. The chain couples TRBV27 to TRBJ2-1; D is possibly TRBD2 (6 bases). V lost 4 bases and J lost 7, with 11 bases in between. CDR3 length: 13 amino acids. CDR1 is MNHEY, CDR2 SMNVEV, per germline (reference sequence).

As to this clonotype: This could be a read error, since a much larger clone is one nucleotide away. CDR3 amino acids: CAWSSSGTVNNGQFF. The CDR3 DNA reads TGTGCCTGGTCTTCAAGTGGGACAGTAAACAATGGGCAGTTCTTC. This chain links TRBV30 with TRBJ2-1; 7 bases agree with TRBD1. The germline CDR1 and CDR2 sequences are GTSNPN and SVGIG (reference sequence). This CDR3 comprises 15 residues.

This clonotype was recorded at least ten times. The CDR3 DNA is TGCAGCGTTCGCGCCGGGACAGGGAGGGAAAAACTGTTTTTT. Protein sequence: CSVRAGTGREKLFF. This chain links TRBV29-1 with TRBJ1-4; 9 nucleotides line up with TRBD1. This CDR3 region has 14 residues. From germline, CDR1 is SQVTM and CDR2 ANQGSEA. After removal of 5 bases from V and 8 bases from J, the junction contained 9 bases not matched to a gene.

This clonotype was observed many times. The genes are TRBV24-1 and TRBJ2-3; D ambiguous. CDR1 and CDR2 from the germline V gene are KGHDR and SFDVKD. V lost 6 bases and J lost 0, with 3 bases in between. The CDR3 has 12 amino acids. In DNA, the CDR3 is TGTGCCACCAGTTCAAGCACAGATACGCAGTATTTT. This codes for CATSSSTDTQYF.

This clonotype showed up many times. The chain recombines TRBV6-1 with TRBJ1-3; maybe TRBD1 (6 bases). Between the trimmed V and J ends, which lost 6 bases and 0 bases, there was a span of 9 bases. The CDR3 runs to 14 residues. Germline V gene sequence: CDR1 MNHNS, CDR2 SASEGT. In nucleotides, the CDR3 is TGTGCCAGCAGACGGGACAACTCTGGAAACACCATATATTTT. As protein: CASRRDNSGNTIYF.

This clonotype was seen at least ten times. The chain employs TRBV19 and TRBJ1-1; D ambiguous. The V gene's germline CDR1 is LNHDA and CDR2 SQIVND (reference sequence). This CDR3 region has 15 residues. V was trimmed by 3 bases and J by 1 base, leaving 12 bases between them. Written as DNA, the CDR3 is TGTGCCAGTAGTATGTCGTTACGGTCGAACACTGAAGCTTTCTTT. This gives the protein CASSMSLRSNTEAFF.

The genes are TRBV2 and TRBJ1-6; no clear D. V was clipped by 7 bases and J by 3 bases, with 7 bases between them. CDR1 is SNHLY and CDR2 is FYNNEI in the germline V gene. This CDR3 is built from 13 residues. DNA of the CDR3: TGTGCCAGCAAATACATCTATAATTCACCCCTCCACTTT. It specifies CASKYIYNSPLHF. Full variable domain (missing parts from reference TRBV2 and TRBJ1-6): EPEVTQTPSHQVTQMGQEVILRCVPISNHLYFYWYRQILGQKVEFLVSFYNNEISEKSEIFDDQFSVERPDGSNFTLKIRSTKLEDSAMYFCASKYIYNSPLHFGNGTRLTVT.

This clonotype was recorded a few times. The chain joins TRBV20-1 to TRBJ1-1, with D maybe TRBD1 (5 bases). Trimming cost V 2 bases and J 10 bases, with 20 bases left between them. The CDR3 loop spans 14 amino acids. CDR1 and CDR2 (germline): DFQATT, SNEGSKA (reference sequence). The CDR3 region is CSARFPQGISPAFF. DNA of the CDR3: TGCAGTGCTAGATTTCCCCAGGGAATTTCACCAGCTTTCTTT.

This clonotype was detected a few times. The chain couples TRBV4-1 to TRBJ1-2; 9 nucleotides align to TRBD1. The CDR3 runs 18 residues. V shed 4 bases, J shed 5 bases, and the junction held 17 bases outside the gene matches. Germline CDR1 and CDR2: MGHRA and YSYEKL. This CDR3 reads CASSLGQGRSLASYGYTF. The CDR3 nucleotides are TGCGCCAGCAGCCTCGGACAGGGGCGTTCGTTGGCGAGTTATGGCTACACCTTC.

This clonotype has a count of ten or more. The rearrangement uses TRBV6-1 and TRBJ2-2; 10 bases match TRBD1. CDR1 MNHNS and CDR2 SASEGT come from the germline V gene. The CDR3 has 17 amino acids. V dropped 3 bases and J dropped 10; count of bases not matched to a gene: 14. Here the CDR3 DNA reads TGTGCCAGCAGTGAGAGTTTGGGGACAGGGGTCTCGGCGGAGCTGTTTTTT. The encoded protein is CASSESLGTGVSAELFF.

In this sample, this clonotype turned up many times. This chain uses TRBV7-9 with TRBJ2-7, with D possibly being TRBD1 (6 bases). CDR3 length equals 14 residues. V was cut by 6 bases and J by 6 bases, with 18 bases left in between. The germline gives CDR1 SEHNR, CDR2 FQNEAQ (reference sequence). The CDR3 nucleotides are TGTGCCAGCAGACCCGGGACAACTTCATTCGAGCAGTACTTC. Protein: CASRPGTTSFEQYF.

The sample holds many counts of this clonotype. V is TRBV6-1 and J is TRBJ2-5; a possible D gene is TRBD1 (5 bases). Germline CDR1 reads MNHNS; CDR2 reads SASEGT. Trimming took off 2 bases at V and 7 bases at J, with 8 bases between the two ends. The CDR3 consists of 12 residues. The CDR3: CASSEQGGTQYF. In DNA, the CDR3 is TGTGCCAGCAGTGAACAGGGCGGGACCCAGTACTTC.

The chain employs TRBV20-1 and TRBJ1-5; 9 bases fit TRBD1. After removal of 0 bases from V and 5 bases from J, the junction contained 5 bases not matched to a gene. Germline V gives CDR1 DFQATT, CDR2 SNEGSKA (reference sequence). The CDR3 totals 15 residues. CDR3 DNA sequence: TGCAGTGCTAGAGATGGGGACAGGGTTGATCAGCCCCAGCATTTT. Amino acid sequence: CSARDGDRVDQPQHF.

This clonotype was picked up many times. The rearrangement joins TRBV7-3 to TRBJ1-3, with D perhaps matching TRBD1 (5 bases). Germline CDR1 SGHTA, CDR2 FQGTGA. V shed 3 bases and J shed 3 bases, with 12 bases lying between them. The CDR3 is made up of 15 amino acids. CDR3 region: CASSFDSGYGNTIYF. Written as DNA, the CDR3 is TGTGCCAGCAGCTTTGACAGTGGATATGGAAACACCATATATTTT.

The rearrangement uses TRBV19 and TRBJ2-1, with 7 nucleotides matching TRBD1. This CDR3 is built from 13 residues. J lost 7 bases, V lost 4 bases, and 4 bases had no gene match. CDR1 LNHDA and CDR2 SQIVND come from the germline V gene (reference sequence). Written as DNA, the CDR3 is TGTGCCAGTAGTACGGACAGGAGGAATGAGCAGTTCTTC. Translating gives CASSTDRRNEQFF.

The chain is built from TRBV7-2 and TRBJ2-3; either TRBD1 or TRBD2 may fit D (5 bases each). There are 13 residues in the CDR3. CDR1 SGHTA and CDR2 FQGNSA come from the germline V gene. The V and J ends lost 7 bases and 5 bases respectively, with 13 bases between them. For the CDR3, the DNA is TGTGCCAGCATCCCGGGACCTGGAGATACGCAGTATTTT. Amino acids: CASIPGPGDTQYF. The whole variable domain, remainder taken from reference TRBV7-2 and TRBJ2-3, is GAGVSQSPSNKVTEKGKDVELRCDPISGHTALYWYRQSLGQGLEFLIYFQGNSAPDKSGLPSDRFSAERTGGSVSTLTIQRTQQEDSAVYLCASIPGPGDTQYFGPGTRLTVL.

This clonotype was seen more than once but under ten times. This sequence joins TRBV6-2 or TRBV6-3 and TRBJ2-3, with TRBD2 matching 8 bases. The J segment lost 2 bases and the V segment lost 2 bases, leaving 6 bases of the junction unmatched. Germline values: CDR1 MNHEY, CDR2 SVGEGT. The length of the CDR3 is 16 residues. The CDR3, as DNA: TGTGCCAGCAGTTACGTCGTAGCGGGGAACACAGATACGCAGTATTTT. It translates to CASSYVVAGNTDTQYF.